This record covers a single TCR beta chain. The data originate from a study of blood T cell repertoires in COVID-19. As originally analysed: For nucleated cells, counts were estimated from reference gene primer amplification. Here immunoSEQ multiplex PCR was the method, and the copy in TCRdb shows in-frame clones only, minus some. V and J calls and clone size are given by that table; D and trimming were obtained from the DNA. The sample yields approximately 100,000 clones, around nine tenths seen once. The CDR3 extends over 13 amino acids. The ends lost 6 bases at V and 2 bases at J; junction bases unmatched: 2.

This sequence originates from a man between 45 and 60 years old in a cohort sampled during active COVID-19. Specimen: peripheral blood. The V and J genes are TRBV12-3 or TRBV12-4 and TRBJ2-5; 8 nucleotides line up with TRBD1. The CDR3 is CASRGDRQETQYF. For the CDR3, the DNA is TGTGCCAGCAGGGGGGACAGGCAAGAGACCCAGTACTTC.